These 31 T cell receptor beta chains originate from one sample sequenced in a study of CD8+CD57+ T cells in acquired aplastic anemia. Selection for sequencing was limited to patients who had shown CD8+CD57+ cell expansion by flow cytometry. The template for TCR beta VDJ and CDR3 sequence profiling was genomic DNA. Via MiXCR, TCRdb re-called the reads, giving one row per CDR3 protein. The sample consists of 180,000 or so distinct CDR3 sequences, approximately 48% of them appearing once. Sequenced input: sorted CD4+, CD8+, or CD8+CD57+ T cells (not recorded which) from PBMCs. The source is a human donor with aplastic anemia.

The rearrangement links TRBV6-1 to TRBJ1-6, with unresolved D. V lost 6 bases and J lost 6, with 9 bases in between. CDR3 length: 13 residues. Looked up from germline, CDR1 is MNHNS and CDR2 is SASEGT. The CDR3 is CASRDVINSPLHF. CDR3 DNA: TGTGCCAGCAGGGACGTCATTAATTCACCCCTCCACTTT.

J is TRBJ2-7 and V is TRBV5-6; D uncertain. This CDR3 is built from 13 residues. Trimming took off 3 bases at V and 2 bases at J, with 9 bases between the two ends. Germline assignment: CDR1 SGHDT and CDR2 YYEEEE. CDR3 in DNA: TGTGCCAGCAGCTCAACAGCTCCCTACGAGCAGTACTTC. It translates to CASSSTAPYEQYF.

In its sample, this clonotype was seen many times. The chain carries TRBV19 and TRBJ1-4, with 9 bases aligning to TRBD1. Germline assignment: CDR1 LNHDA and CDR2 SQIVND (reference sequence). V lost 1 base and J lost 5; bases outside the gene matches: 2. The CDR3 is 15 amino acids. CDR3 nucleotides: TGTGCCAGTAGTATAGTAGGACAGGGGAATGAAAAACTGTTTTTT. This gives the protein CASSIVGQGNEKLFF.

This chain links TRBV20-1 with TRBJ1-4; 10 nucleotides line up with TRBD1. V trimming: 8 bases; J trimming: 0 bases; junction bases outside the gene matches: 3. Germline V gives CDR1 DFQATT, CDR2 SNEGSKA (reference sequence). The CDR3 totals 14 residues. CDR3 sequence: CSTGQGATNEKLFF. The CDR3 coding sequence is TGCAGTACCGGACAGGGGGCAACTAATGAAAAACTGTTTTTT.

This clonotype was recorded a few times. The J gene is TRBJ2-3, the V gene TRBV20-1; no definite D call. This CDR3 spans 10 amino acids. Looked up from germline, CDR1 is DFQATT and CDR2 is SNEGSKA (reference sequence). V lost 5 bases to trimming and J lost 13 bases, with 13 bases between them. CDR3 sequence reads: CSASRIREYF. CDR3 sequence (DNA): TGCAGTGCTTCGCGCATCCGGGAGTATTTT.

This clonotype was seen ten or more times. The rearrangement links TRBV7-2 to TRBJ2-7, with 9 bases aligning to TRBD1. The V gene end was trimmed by 0 bases and the J gene end by 6 bases; junction bases not matched to a gene: 6. The germline V gene encodes CDR1 SGHTA and CDR2 FQGNSA. The CDR3 is made up of 15 amino acids. In DNA form, the CDR3 reads TGTGCCAGCAGCTTAGCCGGGACAGGGCGCGTCGAGCAGTACTTC. Protein product: CASSLAGTGRVEQYF.

This clonotype was observed a single time. This CDR3 fails to terminate in the conserved phenylalanine or tryptophan, so it likely reflects a read error. This rearrangement joins TRBV20-1 to TRBJ2-5, with D tentatively TRBD1 or TRBD2 (7 bases each). This CDR3 comprises 13 residues. CDR1 is DFQATT and CDR2 is SNEGSKA in the germline V gene (reference sequence). V was cut by 3 bases and J by 5 bases, with 13 bases left in between. The CDR3 DNA sequence: TGCAGTGCTAGCCGACAGGGAGGGGAGACCCAGTACTCC. Its translation is CSASRQGGETQYS.

The V gene is TRBV19, the J gene TRBJ2-2; 9 bases match TRBD2. Losses at the gene ends were 7 bases for V and 7 bases for J; bases not matched to a gene: 16. CDR3 length: 17 amino acids. Germline loops: CDR1 LNHDA, CDR2 SQIVND (reference sequence). The CDR3 is CASTGWKAGGGGGELFF. CDR3 coding DNA: TGTGCCAGTACCGGTTGGAAAGCGGGGGGTGGAGGCGGGGAGCTGTTTTTT.

This clonotype was observed at least ten times. The chain uses TRBV11-2 and TRBJ2-7, with D possibly being TRBD1 (6 bases). Germline V gene data show CDR1 as SGHAT and CDR2 as FQNNGV. V lost 5 bases and J lost 5, with 22 bases in between. The CDR3 has 16 residues. CDR3 amino acids: CASSLRIGRGLNEQYF. The CDR3 DNA reads as TGTGCCAGCAGCCTTCGTATCGGCAGGGGCCTCAACGAGCAGTACTTC.

The V gene is TRBV24-1, the J gene TRBJ2-7; D is unresolved. Germline V CDR1 and CDR2: KGHDR, SFDVKD. The CDR3 is made up of 13 amino acids. Deletions cut 0 bases from V and 10 bases from J, with 12 bases between. This CDR3 is CATSDLSSGPQYF. The CDR3 DNA reads TGTGCCACCAGTGATTTGAGTTCCGGACCCCAGTACTTC.

This clonotype was counted ten times or more. This chain uses TRBV5-1 with TRBJ2-1; 9 bases are shared with TRBD2. This CDR3 region has 15 residues. V shed 3 bases, J shed 4 bases, and the junction held 5 bases outside the gene matches. Germline V gene data show CDR1 as SGHRS and CDR2 as YFSETQ. The CDR3 here is CASSSTSGTYNEQFF. The DNA of the CDR3 is TGCGCCAGCAGCTCGACTAGCGGAACGTACAATGAGCAGTTCTTC.

Points on this clonotype: One end of the junction does not line up with germline, which may come from a read error. The chain employs TRBV29-1 and TRBJ2-3; a possible D gene is TRBD2 (6 bases). The CDR3 extends over 13 amino acids. From germline, CDR1 is SQVTM and CDR2 ANQGSEA. CDR3: CSVDVGTGDTQSF. CDR3 coding DNA: TGCAGCGTTGATGTAGGGACTGGTGATACGCAGTCTTTT.

The genes are TRBV25-1 and TRBJ2-3; TRBD2 matches at 7 bases. The CDR3 totals 14 residues. V gave up 6 bases and J gave up 0 bases; unmatched junction bases: 3. CDR1 is MGHDK, CDR2 SYGVNS, per germline. The CDR3 loop reads CASREAGSTDTQYF. CDR3 in DNA: TGTGCCAGCAGAGAAGCGGGGAGCACAGATACGCAGTATTTT. Complete variable domain (other parts from reference TRBV25-1 and TRBJ2-3): EADIYQTPRYLVIGTGKKITLECSQTMGHDKMYWYQQDPGMELHLIHYSYGVNSTEKGDLSSESTVSRIRTEHFPLTLESARPSHTSQYLCASREAGSTDTQYFGPGTRLTVL.

This clonotype has a count of ten or more. The chain links TRBV7-2 to TRBJ2-6; no reliable D call. Germline V gives CDR1 SGHTA, CDR2 FQGNSA. V dropped 6 bases and J dropped 2 bases, with 8 bases sitting between them. The CDR3 loop spans 14 amino acids. This CDR3 reads CASSFQAGANVLTF. CDR3 bases: TGTGCCAGCAGTTTCCAGGCTGGGGCCAACGTCCTGACTTTC. The full variable domain, completed using reference TRBV7-2 and TRBJ2-6, is GAGVSQSPSNKVTEKGKDVELRCDPISGHTALYWYRQSLGQGLEFLIYFQGNSAPDKSGLPSDRFSAERTGGSVSTLTIQRTQQEDSAVYLCASSFQAGANVLTFGAGSRLTVL.

This clonotype came up once. Since no conserved phenylalanine or tryptophan closes the CDR3, a read error is the likely cause. It is unclear where the CDR3 begins or ends on the DNA, so no DNA is shown, and the CDR3 is as TCRdb lists it. This chain connects TRBV15 to TRBJ2-5. Germline loops: CDR1 LNHNV, CDR2 YYDKDF (reference sequence). The CDR3 comprises 9 residues, both ends counted. CDR3 loop: CATSRDRGS.

The V and J genes are TRBV5-4 and TRBJ1-2, with TRBD1 identical over 9 bases. CDR1 is SGHNT and CDR2 is YYREEE in the germline V gene (reference sequence). V was clipped by 4 bases and J by 8 bases; unmatched bases: 12. CDR3 length: 15 residues. The CDR3 DNA reads as TGTGCCAGCAGCGCCGAACCGACAGGGGGAAACGGCTACACCTTC. Amino acids: CASSAEPTGGNGYTF.

The V gene is TRBV19, the J gene TRBJ2-3, with D perhaps TRBD2 (6 bases). Germline V gene lookup returns CDR1 LNHDA and CDR2 SQIVND (reference sequence). The CDR3 spans 14 residues. Trimming removed 6 bases from V and 3 bases from J, with 13 bases in between. CDR3 nucleotide sequence: TGTGCCAGTAGGAAAGCAGGGAGGACAGATACGCAGTATTTT. It translates to CASRKAGRTDTQYF.

V gene TRBV11-1 combines with J gene TRBJ1-6; D is possibly TRBD1 (5 bases). V lost 5 bases, J lost 7 bases, and 18 bases lay in between. CDR1 SGHAT and CDR2 FQDESV come from the germline V gene (reference sequence). The CDR3 consists of 16 residues. Here the CDR3 DNA reads TGTGCCAGCAGCCCAGGTGGGGCGAAACTGAATTCACCCCTCCACTTT. Translating gives CASSPGGAKLNSPLHF.

The chain employs TRBV15 and TRBJ1-5; D might be TRBD1 (5 bases). Germline V gene sequence: CDR1 LNHNV, CDR2 YYDKDF (reference sequence). The CDR3 extends over 14 amino acids. V was cut by 6 bases and J by 4 bases, with 13 bases left in between. The CDR3 DNA reads TGTGCCACCAGTGACAGAGGTGATAATCAGCCCCAGCATTTT. Its protein is CATSDRGDNQPQHF.

This clonotype was seen many times. The chain employs TRBV6-1 and TRBJ1-1, with TRBD1 matching over 7 bases. The CDR3 extends over 12 amino acids. Trimming removed 5 bases from V and 5 bases from J; junction bases left unmatched: 2. Per the germline V gene, CDR1 is MNHNS and CDR2 is SASEGT. The CDR3 bases are TGTGCCAGCAGTAGGACAGGTACTGAAGCTTTCTTT. The encoded protein is CASSRTGTEAFF.

This clonotype was detected only once. CDR3 loop: CASSAGAEETQYF. The DNA of the CDR3 is TGTGCCAGCAGCGCTGGGGCCGAGGAGACCCAGTACTTC. This sequence joins TRBV24-1 and TRBJ2-5, with D possibly being TRBD1 (5 bases). The CDR3 consists of 13 residues. The V gene lost 11 bases and the J gene lost 5 bases, with 17 bases spanning the gap. Per the germline V gene, CDR1 is KGHDR and CDR2 is SFDVKD.

This chain joins TRBV7-2 and TRBJ2-2, with D possibly called TRBD1 or TRBD2 (6 bases each). This CDR3 is 14 amino acids long. Trimming stripped 6 bases from V and 7 bases from J, with 15 bases between. Germline CDR1 and CDR2: SGHTA and FQGNSA. CDR3 DNA: TGTGCCAGCAGTCAAGGGGGGTACGGCGGGGAGCTGTTTTTT. Protein sequence: CASSQGGYGGELFF.

V and J are TRBV15 and TRBJ2-1, with TRBD1 identical over 8 bases. With 4 bases clipped from V and 11 bases from J, the junction kept 4 bases outside the gene matches. The CDR3 is 12 residues long. From germline, CDR1 is LNHNV and CDR2 YYDKDF (reference sequence). For the CDR3, the DNA is TGTGCCACCAGCACAGGGGGCGGACAGCAGTTCTTC. Its protein is CATSTGGGQQFF.

This clonotype has just a few counts. The chain joins TRBV30 to TRBJ2-1; D possibly corresponds to TRBD1 (5 bases). This CDR3 region has 15 residues. The V gene lost 4 bases and the J gene lost 0 bases, with 13 bases spanning the gap. Germline CDR1 reads GTSNPN; CDR2 reads SVGIG (reference sequence). In DNA, the CDR3 is TGTGCCTGGACCAGGACCGACAGCTCCTACAATGAGCAGTTCTTC. Translated: CAWTRTDSSYNEQFF.

The genes are TRBV7-6 and TRBJ1-5; perhaps TRBD1 as D (5 bases). The V gene's germline CDR1 is SGHVS and CDR2 FNYEAQ. V was clipped by 4 bases and J by 5 bases, with 9 bases between them. The CDR3 extends over 13 amino acids. The CDR3 here is CASSSDSDQPQHF. CDR3 sequence (DNA): TGTGCCAGCAGCTCAGACAGCGATCAGCCCCAGCATTTT.

In the case of this clonotype: At one end the junction does not follow the germline gene, possibly because of a read error. The chain employs TRBV2 and TRBJ2-7, with D perhaps TRBD1 (6 bases). The CDR3 has 14 residues. Germline V gives CDR1 SNHLY, CDR2 FYNNEI. The CDR3 is CASSEGDNSYEQYF. In nucleotides, the CDR3 is TGCGCCAGCAGTGAGGGGGACAACTCCTACGAGCAGTACTTC.

This clonotype has at least ten counts. V usage is TRBV14 and J usage is TRBJ2-7; D is unclear. V shed 1 base and J shed 5 bases, with 3 bases lying between them. Germline CDR1 reads SGHDN; CDR2 reads FVKESK. This CDR3 spans 11 amino acids. CDR3 sequence reads: CASSQVNEQYF. CDR3 nucleotide sequence: TGTGCCAGCAGCCAAGTGAACGAGCAGTACTTC.

The table lists this clonotype with many counts. A much larger clone differs by one base, so this may be a read error. The CDR3 reads CASSNTNQPQYF. CDR3 sequence (DNA): TGTGCCAGCAGCAACACCAATCAGCCCCAGTATTTT. This chain joins TRBV2 and TRBJ1-5, with D hard to call. The DNA end favors TRBJ2-3, so the J call may be wrong. In germline, CDR1 is SNHLY, CDR2 FYNNEI. The length of the CDR3 is 12 residues.

This clonotype was detected once. The chain is built from TRBV20-1 and TRBJ2-1; 7 nucleotides match TRBD1. V was pared by 5 bases and J by 6 bases, with 10 bases of the junction left unmatched. CDR3 length equals 14 residues. From germline, CDR1 is DFQATT and CDR2 SNEGSKA (reference sequence). CDR3 DNA sequence: TGCAGTGCTCGAGGCAGGGGGAAAACCAATGAGCAGTTCTTC. As protein: CSARGRGKTNEQFF.

The V call is TRBV9, the J call TRBJ1-1; D unclear. CDR1 is SGDLS, CDR2 YYNGEE, per germline. V lost 3 bases, J lost 1 base, and 4 bases lay in between. CDR3 length: 12 amino acids. The CDR3 region has the DNA TGTGCCAGCAGCGCGACGAACACTGAAGCTTTCTTT. Translated: CASSATNTEAFF.

This sequence joins TRBV5-1 and TRBJ2-1, with D maybe TRBD1 (6 bases). Germline lookup yields CDR1 SGHRS and CDR2 YFSETQ. This CDR3 is 16 amino acids long. Trimming stripped 2 bases from V and 0 bases from J, with 12 bases between. The CDR3: CASSFQRGSSYNEQFF. CDR3 in DNA: TGCGCCAGCAGCTTTCAAAGGGGGAGCTCCTACAATGAGCAGTTCTTC.